This T cell receptor (beta chain) was identified during a study of blood T cell repertoires in COVID-19. Study overall: T cells, B-cell-depleted T cells, or PBMCs supplied cDNA or gDNA.

Profiled with immunoSEQ multiplex PCR; TCRdb holds only in-frame clones, not every one. The sample has 300,000 or so clones, 90% seen once; the top ten hold approximately 2.5%. Individuals aged about 18 to 95 years were recruited from some 26 US areas. Donors in Cohort 3 who had recovered were those with two negative PCRs, healthcare professional clearance, or resolution of their symptoms. V was clipped by 9 bases and J by 4 bases, with 18 bases between them. Germline values: CDR1 SGHTA, CDR2 FQGNSA. The CDR3 extends over 14 amino acids. The specimen was PBMCs or T cells enriched from blood (not recorded which). The chain carries TRBV7-2 and TRBJ1-2; D is unclear. The TCR comes from a man aged 60 to 69 who had recovered from COVID-19. CDR3: CARNEEGRAYGYTF. CDR3 DNA: TGTGCCAGAAACGAGGAAGGCCGCGCCTATGGCTACACCTTC.